One and the same sample provided the 18 T cell receptor beta chains below, sequenced in a study of Graves' ophthalmopathy and Graves' hyperthyroidism. Amplification of the TCR beta CDR3 regions used RNA transcripts (as template). First-round RT-PCR employed HTBI primers, with a second-round multiplex PCR after it. TCRdb re-called the multiplex PCR reads with MiXCR, one entry per CDR3 protein. This sample has 740,000 or so distinct CDR3 sequences, with roughly two fifths found just once. Sequenced material: peripheral blood. The receptors come from an adult man with Graves' ophthalmopathy.

This clonotype has just a few counts. Possible read error: a much larger clone is one base away. The chain carries TRBV27 and TRBJ1-1; D not certain. Germline lookup yields CDR1 MNHEY and CDR2 SMNVEV (reference sequence). The CDR3 length is 12 residues. The CDR3 sequence is CASGPVATGAFF. Written as DNA, the CDR3 is TGTGCCAGCGGTCCGGTGGCTACTGGAGCTTTCTTT.

V usage is TRBV7-9 and J usage is TRBJ1-1, with TRBD1 identical over 7 bases. Losses at the gene ends were 4 bases for V and 2 bases for J; bases not matched to a gene: 13. The CDR3 is made up of 17 amino acids. The germline V gene encodes CDR1 SEHNR and CDR2 FQNEAQ (reference sequence). The CDR3 DNA follows: TGTGCCAGCAGCTGGAGACAGGGAGTCTCTGGAAACACTGAAGCTTTCTTT. The encoded protein is CASSWRQGVSGNTEAFF.

This clonotype was picked up one time. The chain's CDR3 is CASSLGGQGSQYF. In nucleotides, the CDR3 is TGTGCCAGCAGCTTAGGTGGACAGGGATCACAGTACTTC. V and J are TRBV7-2 and TRBJ2-4; 8 bases match TRBD1. CDR1 SGHTA and CDR2 FQGNSA come from the germline V gene. V lost 1 base and J lost 13; bases outside the gene matches: 6. The CDR3 extends over 13 amino acids.

This clonotype was detected only a few times. The V call is TRBV7-3, the J call TRBJ2-5; D may match TRBD1 or TRBD2 (5 bases each). Germline V CDR1 and CDR2: SGHTA, FQGTGA. The CDR3 consists of 15 residues. V lost 5 bases, J lost 3 bases, and 16 bases lay in between. CDR3 protein: CASSKGPRQKETQYF. CDR3 nucleotides: TGTGCCAGCAGCAAGGGACCCCGACAAAAAGAGACCCAGTACTTC.

This clonotype was seen a handful of times. The rearrangement links TRBV7-9 to TRBJ2-2; the D gene could be TRBD1 or TRBD2 (6 bases each). The germline V and J ends were trimmed by 6 bases and 3 bases, with 23 bases remaining between them. Germline CDR1 reads SEHNR; CDR2 reads FQNEAQ (reference sequence). There are 18 residues in the CDR3. CDR3 loop: CASSSLVPRGQDTGELFF. The CDR3 region has the DNA TGTGCCAGCAGTTCCCTAGTCCCCCGGGGGCAAGACACCGGGGAGCTGTTTTTT.

This clonotype has only a few counts. This chain connects TRBV29-1 to TRBJ2-3; 7 nucleotides agree with TRBD2. This CDR3 region has 13 residues. Germline V gene sequence: CDR1 SQVTM, CDR2 ANQGSEA. After removal of 0 bases from V and 3 bases from J, the junction contained 0 bases not matched to a gene. The CDR3 DNA reads TGCAGCGTTGAAGAGGGGGGGACAGATACGCAGTATTTT. The encoded protein is CSVEEGGTDTQYF.

This clonotype was picked up many times. CDR3 sequence reads: CSAEQGASYEQYF. CDR3 coding DNA: TGCAGTGCCGAACAGGGGGCGTCGTACGAGCAGTACTTC. This chain uses TRBV20-1 with TRBJ2-7; 9 positions match TRBD1. CDR1 DFQATT and CDR2 SNEGSKA come from the germline V gene (reference sequence). The CDR3 extends over 13 amino acids. With 6 bases clipped from V and 4 bases from J, the junction kept 7 bases outside the gene matches.

This clonotype was observed once. The chain couples TRBV20-1 to TRBJ2-7, with 8 bases aligning to TRBD2. CDR3 length equals 13 residues. From germline, CDR1 is DFQATT and CDR2 SNEGSKA (reference sequence). The V gene end was trimmed by 4 bases and the J gene end by 2 bases; junction bases not matched to a gene: 4. The CDR3 loop is CSATPGGTYEQYF. The CDR3 coding sequence is TGCAGTGCTACTCCGGGGGGGACCTACGAGCAGTACTTC.

At least ten counts were recorded for this clonotype. The V gene is TRBV7-9, the J gene TRBJ1-2; D is uncertain. Trimming took off 2 bases at V and 8 bases at J, with 12 bases between the two ends. Germline CDR1 and CDR2: SEHNR and FQNEAQ (reference sequence). This CDR3 has 13 amino acids. The CDR3 nucleotides read TGTGCCAGCAGCTTACCGCCCTTCGACGGCTACACCTTC. It codes for CASSLPPFDGYTF. The complete variable domain, with remaining parts taken from reference TRBV7-9 and TRBJ1-2, reads DTGVSQNPRHKITKRGQNVTFRCDPISEHNRLYWYRQTLGQGPEFLTYFQNEAQLEKSRLLSDRFSAERPKGSFSTLEIQRTEQGDSAMYLCASSLPPFDGYTFGSGTRLTVV.

This clonotype has a single count. The V call is TRBV7-2, the J call TRBJ2-5; 11 bases align to TRBD2. The V gene end was trimmed by 5 bases and the J gene end by 1 base; junction bases not matched to a gene: 12. CDR3 length equals 18 residues. The germline V gene has CDR1 SGHTA and CDR2 FQGNSA. CDR3 residues: CASSPMIVSGGAQETQYF. The DNA for the CDR3 is TGTGCCAGCAGCCCGATGATCGTTAGCGGGGGGGCCCAAGAGACCCAGTACTTC.

V is TRBV7-9 and J is TRBJ2-2, with no clear D. Germline values: CDR1 SEHNR, CDR2 FQNEAQ (reference sequence). With 5 bases removed from V and 0 bases from J, the gap between germline ends came to 10 bases. CDR3 length: 15 residues. As DNA, the CDR3 is TGTGCCAGCAGCCCAGAGTACGCGAACACCGGGGAGCTGTTTTTT. It encodes CASSPEYANTGELFF.

This clonotype was seen only a few times. The chain links TRBV20-1 to TRBJ1-1, with 9 bases fitting TRBD1. V trimming: 5 bases; J trimming: 0 bases; junction bases outside the gene matches: 10. CDR3 length: 16 amino acids. Germline CDR1 DFQATT, CDR2 SNEGSKA (reference sequence). The CDR3, as DNA: TGCAGTGCTGTAAGCCGGGACAGGGCCCTGAACACTGAAGCTTTCTTT. Residues: CSAVSRDRALNTEAFF.

The V call is TRBV20-1, the J call TRBJ2-7; no definite D call. The V gene's germline CDR1 is DFQATT and CDR2 SNEGSKA (reference sequence). V was clipped by 6 bases and J by 6 bases, with 21 bases between them. CDR3 length: 14 amino acids. The CDR3 DNA reads TGCAGTGCCATAGACCCAGGCCTAAACTCCGAGCAGTACTTC. Translating gives CSAIDPGLNSEQYF.

About this clonotype itself: A clone one base away is much larger, so this may be a read error. The chain combines TRBV15 with TRBJ1-2; D is perhaps TRBD1 (5 bases). The CDR3 is 10 amino acids. The germline V and J ends were trimmed by 8 bases and 4 bases, with 5 bases remaining between them. Germline CDR1 is LNHNV and CDR2 is YYDKDF (reference sequence). The CDR3 DNA follows: TGTGCCACCGACAGCTATGGCTACACCTTC. It encodes CATDSYGYTF.

This sequence joins TRBV19 and TRBJ2-5, with TRBD1 identical over 7 bases. CDR1 and CDR2 from the germline V gene are LNHDA and SQIVND (reference sequence). CDR3 length: 15 amino acids. The V gene end was trimmed by 3 bases and the J gene end by 5 bases; junction bases not matched to a gene: 9. CDR3 DNA sequence: TGTGCCAGTAGTATTTTTAAGGGACAGTCTGAGACCCAGTACTTC. Translation: CASSIFKGQSETQYF.

V is TRBV19 and J is TRBJ2-7, with TRBD2 identical over 7 bases. This CDR3 is 14 amino acids long. The germline V gene has CDR1 LNHDA and CDR2 SQIVND (reference sequence). J gave up 3 bases and V 5 bases, and 7 bases lay outside the gene matches. As DNA, the CDR3 is TGTGCCAGTAGTTGGGGAGGGGTGGACTACGAGCAGTACTTC. Translated, it gives CASSWGGVDYEQYF.

The chain couples TRBV24-1 to TRBJ1-5, with 11 bases identical to TRBD1. Germline loops: CDR1 KGHDR, CDR2 SFDVKD. V was clipped by 3 bases and J by 14 bases; unmatched bases: 8. This CDR3 comprises 14 residues. The CDR3 DNA follows: TGTGCCACCAGTGATCGGACAGGGGGCATCGACGAGCATTTT. This translates into CATSDRTGGIDEHF.

The sample holds a few counts of this clonotype. J is TRBJ2-5 and V is TRBV7-9; D remains ambiguous. Germline CDR1 and CDR2: SEHNR and FQNEAQ (reference sequence). Trimming pared 10 bases from V and 2 bases from J, leaving 20 bases between. This CDR3 spans 15 amino acids. The CDR3 DNA reads as TGTGCCACCGCCCTGATGAGACATATACAAGAGACCCAGTACTTC. Protein product: CATALMRHIQETQYF.